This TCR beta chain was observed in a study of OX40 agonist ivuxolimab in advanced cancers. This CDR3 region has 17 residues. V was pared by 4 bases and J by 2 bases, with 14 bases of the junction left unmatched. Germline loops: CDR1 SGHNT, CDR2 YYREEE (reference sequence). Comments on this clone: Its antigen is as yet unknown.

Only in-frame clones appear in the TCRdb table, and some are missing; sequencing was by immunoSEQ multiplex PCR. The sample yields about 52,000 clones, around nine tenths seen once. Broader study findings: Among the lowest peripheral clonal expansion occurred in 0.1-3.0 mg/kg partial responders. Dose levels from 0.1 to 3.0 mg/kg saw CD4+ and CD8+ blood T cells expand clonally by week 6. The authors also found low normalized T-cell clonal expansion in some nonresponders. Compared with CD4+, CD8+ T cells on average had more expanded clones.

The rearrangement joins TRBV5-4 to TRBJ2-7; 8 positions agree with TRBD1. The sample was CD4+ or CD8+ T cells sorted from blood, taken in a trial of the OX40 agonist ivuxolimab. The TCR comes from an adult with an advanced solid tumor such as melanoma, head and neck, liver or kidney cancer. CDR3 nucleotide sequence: TGTGCCAGCAGCCCCAAAACCTCAGGGGGCTTGACCTACGAGCAGTACTTC. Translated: CASSPKTSGGLTYEQYF.